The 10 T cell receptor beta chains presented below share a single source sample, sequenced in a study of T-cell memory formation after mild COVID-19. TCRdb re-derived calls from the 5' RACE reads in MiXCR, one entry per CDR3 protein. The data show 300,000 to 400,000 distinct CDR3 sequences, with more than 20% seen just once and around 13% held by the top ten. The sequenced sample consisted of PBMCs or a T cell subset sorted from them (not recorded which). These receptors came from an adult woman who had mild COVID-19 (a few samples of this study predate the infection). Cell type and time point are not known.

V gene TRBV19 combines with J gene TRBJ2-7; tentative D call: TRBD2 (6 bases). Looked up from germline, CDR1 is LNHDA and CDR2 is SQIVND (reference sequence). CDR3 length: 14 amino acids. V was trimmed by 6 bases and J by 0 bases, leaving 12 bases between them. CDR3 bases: TGTGCCAGTAGCGCCCTAGCGACCTCCTACGAGCAGTACTTC. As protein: CASSALATSYEQYF. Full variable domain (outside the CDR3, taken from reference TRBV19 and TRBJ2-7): DGGITQSPKYLFRKEGQNVTLSCEQNLNHDAMYWYRQDPGQGLRLIYYSQIVNDFQKGDIAEGYSVSREKKESFPLTVTSAQKNPTAFYLCASSALATSYEQYFGPGTRLTVT.

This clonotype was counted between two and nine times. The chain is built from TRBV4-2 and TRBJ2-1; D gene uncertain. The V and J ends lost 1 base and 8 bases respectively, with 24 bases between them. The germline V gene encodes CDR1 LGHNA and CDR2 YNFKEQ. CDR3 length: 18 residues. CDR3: CASSQVAAGQSEVYEQFF. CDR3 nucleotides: TGTGCCAGCAGCCAAGTAGCAGCCGGTCAATCTGAGGTGTATGAGCAGTTCTTC.

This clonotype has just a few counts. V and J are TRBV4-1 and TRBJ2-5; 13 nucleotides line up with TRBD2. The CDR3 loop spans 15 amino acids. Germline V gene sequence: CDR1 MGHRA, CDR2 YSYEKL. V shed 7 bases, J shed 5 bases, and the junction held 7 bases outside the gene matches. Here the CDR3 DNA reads TGCGCCAGCACTACGGGACTAGCGGGGTCGGAGACCCAGTACTTC. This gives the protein CASTTGLAGSETQYF.

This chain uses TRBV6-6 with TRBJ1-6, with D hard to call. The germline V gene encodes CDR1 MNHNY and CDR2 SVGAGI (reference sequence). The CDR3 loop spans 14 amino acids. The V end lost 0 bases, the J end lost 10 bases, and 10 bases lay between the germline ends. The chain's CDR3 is CASSYSNSKSPLHF. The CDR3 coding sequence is TGTGCCAGCAGTTACTCGAACAGCAAATCACCCCTCCACTTT.

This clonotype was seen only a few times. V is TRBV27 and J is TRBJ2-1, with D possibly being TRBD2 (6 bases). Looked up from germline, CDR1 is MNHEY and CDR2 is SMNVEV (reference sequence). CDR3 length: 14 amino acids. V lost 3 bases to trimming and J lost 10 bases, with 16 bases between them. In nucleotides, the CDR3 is TGTGCCAGCAGTTTGGGATCACTAGCAGCAGAGCAGTTCTTC. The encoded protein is CASSLGSLAAEQFF.

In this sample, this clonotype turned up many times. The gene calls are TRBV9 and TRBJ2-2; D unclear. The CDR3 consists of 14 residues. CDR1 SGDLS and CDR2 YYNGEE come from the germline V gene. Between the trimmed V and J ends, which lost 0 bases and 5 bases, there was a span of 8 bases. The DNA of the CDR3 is TGTGCCAGCAGCGTAGGGAGACTGACCGGGGAGCTGTTTTTT. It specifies CASSVGRLTGELFF.

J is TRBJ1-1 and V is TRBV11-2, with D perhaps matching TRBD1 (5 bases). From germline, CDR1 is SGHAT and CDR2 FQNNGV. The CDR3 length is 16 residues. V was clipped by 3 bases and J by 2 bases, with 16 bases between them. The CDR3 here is CASSLGPGAGNTEAFF. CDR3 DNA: TGTGCCAGCAGCTTGGGACCTGGGGCCGGCAACACTGAAGCTTTCTTT. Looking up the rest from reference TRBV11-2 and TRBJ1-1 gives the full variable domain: EAGVAQSPRYKIIEKRQSVAFWCNPISGHATLYWYQQILGQGPKLLIQFQNNGVVDDSQLPKDRFSAERLKGVDSTLKIQPAKLEDSAVYLCASSLGPGAGNTEAFFGQGTRLTVV.

The CDR3 sequence is CASSFEQLKPNTEAFF. CDR3 DNA: TGTGCCAGCAGTTTCGAACAGCTCAAACCGAACACTGAAGCTTTCTTT. The genes are TRBV12-3 or TRBV12-4 and TRBJ1-1, with D unresolved. This CDR3 region has 16 residues. V gave up 3 bases and J gave up 1 base, with 15 bases separating them.

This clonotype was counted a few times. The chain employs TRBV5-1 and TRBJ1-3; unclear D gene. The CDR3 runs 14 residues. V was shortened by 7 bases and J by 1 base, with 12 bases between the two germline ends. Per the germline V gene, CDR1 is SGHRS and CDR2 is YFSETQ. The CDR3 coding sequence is TGCGCCAGCGGGGAGGGATCGTCTGGAAACACCATATATTTT. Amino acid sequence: CASGEGSSGNTIYF.

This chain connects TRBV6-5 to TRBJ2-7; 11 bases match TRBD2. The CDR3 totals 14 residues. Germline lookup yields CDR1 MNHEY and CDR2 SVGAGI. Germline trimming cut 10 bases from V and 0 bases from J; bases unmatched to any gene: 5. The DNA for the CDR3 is TGTGCCACCATAGCGGGAGGGTACTCCTACGAGCAGTACTTC. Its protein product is CATIAGGYSYEQYF.